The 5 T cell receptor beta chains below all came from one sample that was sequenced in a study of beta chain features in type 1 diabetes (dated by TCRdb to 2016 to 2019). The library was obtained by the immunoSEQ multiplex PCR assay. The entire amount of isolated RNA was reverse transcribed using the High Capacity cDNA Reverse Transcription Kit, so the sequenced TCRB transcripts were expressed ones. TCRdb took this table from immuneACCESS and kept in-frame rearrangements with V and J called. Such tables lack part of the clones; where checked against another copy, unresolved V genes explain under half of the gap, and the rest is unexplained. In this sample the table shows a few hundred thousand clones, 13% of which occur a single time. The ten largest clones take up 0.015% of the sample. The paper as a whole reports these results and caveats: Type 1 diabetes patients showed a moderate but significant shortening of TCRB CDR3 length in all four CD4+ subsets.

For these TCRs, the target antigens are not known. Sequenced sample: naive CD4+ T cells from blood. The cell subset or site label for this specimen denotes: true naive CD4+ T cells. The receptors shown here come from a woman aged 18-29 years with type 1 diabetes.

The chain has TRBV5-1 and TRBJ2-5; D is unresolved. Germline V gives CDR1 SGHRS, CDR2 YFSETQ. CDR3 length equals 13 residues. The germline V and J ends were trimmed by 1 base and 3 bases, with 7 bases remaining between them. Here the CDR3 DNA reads TGCGCCAGCAGCTTGCCAGAAAAAGAGACCCAGTACTTC. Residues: CASSLPEKETQYF.

The CDR3 here is CASSLPFRYGYTF. CDR3 DNA: TGTGCCAGCAGCCTCCCCTTTCGGTATGGCTACACCTTC. The chain combines TRBV5-4 with TRBJ1-2, with D uncertain. This CDR3 contains 13 residues. With 4 bases removed from V and 5 bases from J, the gap between germline ends came to 12 bases. From germline, CDR1 is SGHNT and CDR2 YYREEE (reference sequence). Full variable domain (missing parts from reference TRBV5-4 and TRBJ1-2): ETGVTQSPTHLIKTRGQQVTLRCSSQSGHNTVSWYQQALGQGPQFIFQYYREEENGRGNFPPRFSGLQFPNYSSELNVNALELDDSALYLCASSLPFRYGYTFGSGTRLTVV.

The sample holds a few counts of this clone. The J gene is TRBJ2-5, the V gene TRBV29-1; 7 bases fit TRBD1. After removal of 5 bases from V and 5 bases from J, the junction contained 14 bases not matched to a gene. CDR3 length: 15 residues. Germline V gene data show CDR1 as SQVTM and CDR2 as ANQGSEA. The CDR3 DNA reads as TGCAGCGTTTCTTTCGCTGGACAGGTTGGGGAGACCCAGTACTTC. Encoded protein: CSVSFAGQVGETQYF.

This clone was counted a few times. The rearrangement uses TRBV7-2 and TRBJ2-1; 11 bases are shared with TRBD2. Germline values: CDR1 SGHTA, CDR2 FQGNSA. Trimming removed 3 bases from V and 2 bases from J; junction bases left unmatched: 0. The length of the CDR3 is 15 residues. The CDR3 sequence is CASSFSGRAYNEQFF. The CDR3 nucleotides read TGTGCCAGCAGCTTTAGCGGGAGGGCCTACAATGAGCAGTTCTTC.

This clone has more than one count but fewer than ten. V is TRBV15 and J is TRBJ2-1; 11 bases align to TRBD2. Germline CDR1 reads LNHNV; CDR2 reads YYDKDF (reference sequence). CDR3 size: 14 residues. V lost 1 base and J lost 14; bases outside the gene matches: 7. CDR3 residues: CATSRGSLAGDKFF. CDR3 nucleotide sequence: TGTGCCACCAGCAGAGGCTCACTAGCGGGAGATAAGTTCTTC.